The rows below give T cell receptor beta chains drawn from one sample of a study of T cell responses to AZD1222 COVID-19 vaccine. The table came from immunoSEQ multiplex PCR; TCRdb's copy has only in-frame clones and leaves some out. Among 150,000 or so clones listed, around 90% were seen once. This specimen consisted of peripheral blood, obtained 28 days after the second AZD1222 dose. The source of these receptors is an adult who received the AZD1222 COVID-19 vaccine. CDR3s include the opening cysteine and the closing phenylalanine or tryptophan. D genes are given only for firm matches. Part of the rows lack a size; the others show once, few, many or a class for expanded clones.

v_call,j_call,d_call,clone_size,cdr3_aa,cdr3_nt
TRBV6-2/TRBV6-3,TRBJ2-2,TRBD2,.,CASSYGREFTGELFF,TGTGCCAGCAGTTACGGGCGGGAGTTTACCGGGGAGCTGTTTTTT
TRBV15,TRBJ2-4,.,.,CATSSYGLGNIQYF,TGTGCCACCAGCAGTTACGGTTTGGGAAACATTCAGTACTTC
TRBV28,TRBJ2-5,TRBD1,.,CASSARGIVETQYF,TGTGCCAGCAGTGCCAGGGGGATCGTGGAGACCCAGTACTTC
TRBV5-5,TRBJ1-5,.,.,CASSLESRRNQPQHF,TGTGCCAGCAGCTTGGAGTCCAGACGCAATCAGCCCCAGCATTTT
TRBV18,TRBJ2-1,.,.,CASSPLFTTGLLDNEQFF,TGTGCCAGCTCTCCTCTGTTCACAACAGGACTTCTGGACAATGAGCAGTTCTTC
TRBV5-5,TRBJ2-1,TRBD2,.,CASSGGSGSQISYNEQFF,TGTGCCAGCAGCGGTGGTAGCGGGAGTCAGATCTCCTACAATGAGCAGTTCTTC
TRBV30,TRBJ1-6,.,.,CAWSDTRTSPLHF,TGTGCCTGGAGTGACACTAGGACTTCACCCCTCCACTTT
TRBV30,TRBJ2-7,.,.,CAWNRGWSYEQYF,TGTGCCTGGAATCGGGGATGGTCCTACGAGCAGTACTTC
TRBV24-1,TRBJ2-2,TRBD2,.,CATSDLGTSGSANTGELFF,TGTGCCACCAGTGATTTAGGGACTAGCGGGAGCGCGAACACCGGGGAGCTGTTTTTT
TRBV6-5,TRBJ1-6,TRBD1,.,CASRGQTNSPLHF,TGTGCCAGCAGGGGACAGACTAATTCACCCCTCCACTTT
TRBV18,TRBJ1-1,.,.,CASSQQGSTEAFF,TGTGCCAGCTCACAACAGGGTAGCACTGAAGCTTTCTTT
TRBV28,TRBJ2-1,.,.,CASSWGPNNEQFF,TGTGCCAGCAGTTGGGGGCCGAACAATGAGCAGTTCTTC
TRBV7-6,TRBJ2-2,.,.,CASSLAGRQGVNTGELFF,TGTGCCAGCAGCTTAGCCGGTCGTCAGGGCGTAAACACCGGGGAGCTGTTTTTT
TRBV7-8,TRBJ1-2,TRBD1,.,CASSPDRSRYGYTF,TGTGCCAGCAGCCCGGACAGGAGCCGGTATGGCTACACCTTC
TRBV11-3,TRBJ2-1,.,.,CASSGRGATYNEQFF,TGTGCCAGCAGCGGGAGGGGGGCCACCTACAATGAGCAGTTCTTC
TRBV7-3,TRBJ2-2,.,.,CASTPGGELFF,TGTGCCAGCACCCCAGGCGGGGAGCTGTTTTTT
TRBV6-1,TRBJ2-1,.,.,CASSEWSEQFF,TGTGCCAGCAGTGAATGGAGTGAGCAGTTCTTC
TRBV23-1,TRBJ2-7,TRBD1,.,CASSQSRDSSYEQYF,TGCGCCAGCAGTCAATCTCGGGACAGCTCCTACGAGCAGTACTTC
TRBV4-2,TRBJ1-2,.,.,CASSLPGGYTF,TGTGCCAGCAGCCTGCCGGGGGGCTACACCTTC
TRBV6-5,TRBJ2-2,.,.,CASRGNIERPWELFF,TGTGCCAGCAGGGGAAACATAGAACGACCCTGGGAGCTGTTTTTT
TRBV7-2,TRBJ2-2,.,.,CASSPWKVLPGELFF,TGTGCCAGCAGCCCCTGGAAGGTTCTCCCCGGGGAGCTGTTTTTT
TRBV19,TRBJ1-4,.,once,CASSLKNEKLFF,TGTGCCAGTAGCCTCAAAAATGAAAAACTGTTTTTT
TRBV3-1/TRBV3-2,TRBJ1-6,TRBD1,.,CASSQWTGNSPLHF,TGTGCCAGCAGCCAATGGACAGGGAATTCACCCCTCCACTTT
TRBV3-1/TRBV3-2,TRBJ1-5,TRBD1,.,CASSQGTGGGNQPQHF,TGTGCCAGCAGCCAAGGAACAGGGGGTGGCAATCAGCCCCAGCATTTT
TRBV27,TRBJ2-2,TRBD2,.,CASSLSGGRGIRTGELFF,TGTGCCAGCAGTTTATCGGGCGGGCGGGGGATCAGAACCGGGGAGCTGTTTTTT
TRBV28,TRBJ1-2,TRBD1,.,CASSIQGVANYGYTF,TGTGCCAGCAGTATCCAGGGGGTTGCTAACTATGGCTACACCTTC
TRBV29-1,TRBJ2-5,.,.,CSVARSIEQGVTQYF,TGCAGCGTTGCCCGCTCGATTGAGCAAGGAGTGACCCAGTACTTC
TRBV30,TRBJ1-4,TRBD1,.,CAWTEGAAATNEKLFF,TGTGCCTGGACCGAGGGGGCCGCCGCAACTAATGAAAAACTGTTTTTT
TRBV9,TRBJ1-4,TRBD1,.,CASGDRADEKLFF,TGTGCCAGCGGCGACAGGGCTGATGAAAAACTGTTTTTT